This T cell receptor beta chain was captured by sequencing in a study of radiation and T cells in renal cell carcinoma. Background on the study: Nephrectomy followed 15 Gy stereotactic body radiation by 4 weeks.

The V and J ends lost 6 bases and 5 bases respectively, with 19 bases between them. Germline CDR1 reads MNHNS; CDR2 reads SASEGT. The CDR3 covers 15 residues. Method: immunoSEQ multiplex PCR; TCRdb's copy keeps in-frame clones and lacks some. This table holds 140,000 or so clones, roughly 84% found once. A word on this clone: As yet, its antigen is unknown.

Time point meaning: baseline pretreatment blood. Treatment of the sample: 15 Gy SBRT to primary tumor, nephrectomy 4 weeks later. Blood was sampled at baseline, 2 weeks and 4 weeks after SBRT. Study results and limitations: From baseline, blood top tumor clonotypes peaked at 2 weeks post-radiation.

The rearrangement joins TRBV6-1 to TRBJ1-1, with TRBD1 as a possible D gene (5 bases). The receptor was derived from a woman between 45 and 65 years old with renal cell carcinoma. This specimen was blood, taken from a patient whose treatment included radiotherapy and nephrectomy. Here the CDR3 DNA reads TGTGCCAGCAGCCAAACGGGAGGGGCGAGAACTGAAGCTTTCTTT. It codes for CASSQTGGARTEAFF.